The next 2 T cell receptor beta chains were all read from a single sample in a study of T cells after yellow fever vaccination. TCRdb fed the 5' RACE reads into MiXCR, producing one record per CDR3 protein. Among fewer than 450,000 distinct CDR3 sequences, around a tenth were seen once, and the ten largest hold around 20%. Sequences were derived from PBMCs, sampled on the day of the first yellow fever vaccination. The receptors originated from a man between 18 and 35 years old who received the YFV17D yellow fever vaccine.

The table lists this clonotype with a few counts. Germline is not matched at one junction end, which may reflect a read error. This sequence joins TRBV7-9 and TRBJ1-4; D is perhaps TRBD1 (5 bases). The germline gives CDR1 SEHNR, CDR2 FQNEAQ (reference sequence). The CDR3 has 14 residues. The CDR3 sequence is CASSLEGYGVGPSF. Here the CDR3 DNA reads TGTGCCAGCAGCTTGGAGGGGTATGGAGTCGGACCCTCTTTT.

This clonotype was observed a handful of times. The chain recombines TRBV4-1 with TRBJ2-1; 7 bases are shared with TRBD2. This CDR3 is 16 amino acids long. CDR1 is MGHRA and CDR2 is YSYEKL in the germline V gene. J lost 4 bases, V lost 1 base, and 7 bases had no gene match. As DNA, the CDR3 is TGCGCCAGCAGCCAAGCGGCGGGGGATTGGTACAATGAGCAGTTCTTC. This encodes CASSQAAGDWYNEQFF.